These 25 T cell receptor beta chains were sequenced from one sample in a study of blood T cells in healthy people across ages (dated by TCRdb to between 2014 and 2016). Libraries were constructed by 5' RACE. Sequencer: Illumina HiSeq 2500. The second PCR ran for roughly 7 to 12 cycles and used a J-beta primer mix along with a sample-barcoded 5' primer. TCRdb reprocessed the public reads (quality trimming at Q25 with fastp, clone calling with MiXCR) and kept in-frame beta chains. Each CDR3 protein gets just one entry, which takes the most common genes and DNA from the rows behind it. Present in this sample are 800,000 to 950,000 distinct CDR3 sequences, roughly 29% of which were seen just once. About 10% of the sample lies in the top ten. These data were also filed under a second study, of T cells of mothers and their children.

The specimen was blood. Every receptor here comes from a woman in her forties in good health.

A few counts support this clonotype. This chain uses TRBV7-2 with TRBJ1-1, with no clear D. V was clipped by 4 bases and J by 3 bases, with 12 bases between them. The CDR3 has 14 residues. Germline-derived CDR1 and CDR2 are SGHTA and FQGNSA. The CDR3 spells CASSSLAGHTEAFF. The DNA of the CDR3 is TGTGCCAGCAGCTCCCTCGCTGGGCACACTGAAGCTTTCTTT.

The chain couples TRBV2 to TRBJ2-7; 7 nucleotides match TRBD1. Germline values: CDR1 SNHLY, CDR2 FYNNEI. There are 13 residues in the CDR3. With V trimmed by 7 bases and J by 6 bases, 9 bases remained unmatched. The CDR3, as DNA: TGTGCCAGCACTCCGGGACAGTCGGTCGAGCAGTACTTC. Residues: CASTPGQSVEQYF.

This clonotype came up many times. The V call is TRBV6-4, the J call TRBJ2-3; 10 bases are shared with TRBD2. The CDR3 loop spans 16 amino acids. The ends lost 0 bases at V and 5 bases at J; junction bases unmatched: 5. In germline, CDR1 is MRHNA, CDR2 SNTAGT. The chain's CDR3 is CASSDSASGGLDTQYF. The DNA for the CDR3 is TGTGCCAGCAGTGACTCGGCTAGCGGGGGTTTAGATACGCAGTATTTT.

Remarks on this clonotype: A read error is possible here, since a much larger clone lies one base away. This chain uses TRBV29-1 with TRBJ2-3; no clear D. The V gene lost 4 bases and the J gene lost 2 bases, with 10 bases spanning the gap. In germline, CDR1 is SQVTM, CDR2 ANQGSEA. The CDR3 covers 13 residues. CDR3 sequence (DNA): TGCAGCGTTGGACGGACCAACACAGATACGCAGTATTTT. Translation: CSVGRTNTDTQYF.

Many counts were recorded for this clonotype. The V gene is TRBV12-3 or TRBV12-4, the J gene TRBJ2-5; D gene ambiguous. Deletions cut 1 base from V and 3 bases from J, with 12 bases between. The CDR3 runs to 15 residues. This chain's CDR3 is CASSLGARREETQYF. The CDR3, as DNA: TGTGCCAGCAGTTTAGGGGCCCGACGGGAAGAGACCCAGTACTTC.

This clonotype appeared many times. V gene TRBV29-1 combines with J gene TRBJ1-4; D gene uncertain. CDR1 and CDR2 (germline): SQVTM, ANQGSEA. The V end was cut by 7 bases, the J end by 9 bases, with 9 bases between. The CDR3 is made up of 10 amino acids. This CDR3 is CSGGDQKLFF. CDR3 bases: TGCAGCGGAGGTGATCAAAAACTGTTTTTT.

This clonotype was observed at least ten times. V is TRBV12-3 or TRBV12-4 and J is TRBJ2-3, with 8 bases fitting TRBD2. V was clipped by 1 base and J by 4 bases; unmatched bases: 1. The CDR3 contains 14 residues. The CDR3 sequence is CASSLGTSSDTQYF. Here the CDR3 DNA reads TGTGCCAGCAGTTTAGGGACTAGCTCAGATACGCAGTATTTT.

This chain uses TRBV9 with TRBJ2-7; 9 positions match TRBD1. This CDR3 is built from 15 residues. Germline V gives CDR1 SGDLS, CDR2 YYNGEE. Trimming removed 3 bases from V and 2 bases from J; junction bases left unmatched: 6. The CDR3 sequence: CASSAAGTGTYEQYF. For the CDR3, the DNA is TGTGCCAGCAGCGCCGCCGGGACAGGGACCTACGAGCAGTACTTC.

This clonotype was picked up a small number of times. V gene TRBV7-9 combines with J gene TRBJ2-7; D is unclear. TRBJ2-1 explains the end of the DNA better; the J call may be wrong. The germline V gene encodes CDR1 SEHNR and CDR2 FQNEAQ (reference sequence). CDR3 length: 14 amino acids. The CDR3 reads CASSLVGVSYEQFF. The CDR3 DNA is TGTGCCAGCAGCTTAGTGGGCGTCTCCTACGAGCAGTTCTTC.

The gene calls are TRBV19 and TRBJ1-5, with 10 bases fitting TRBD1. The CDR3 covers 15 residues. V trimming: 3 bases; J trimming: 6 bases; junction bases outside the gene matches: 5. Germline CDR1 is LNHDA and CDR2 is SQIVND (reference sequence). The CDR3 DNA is TGTGCCAGTAGTATTGTGACAGGGGGCGTTCAGCCCCAGCATTTT. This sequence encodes CASSIVTGGVQPQHF.

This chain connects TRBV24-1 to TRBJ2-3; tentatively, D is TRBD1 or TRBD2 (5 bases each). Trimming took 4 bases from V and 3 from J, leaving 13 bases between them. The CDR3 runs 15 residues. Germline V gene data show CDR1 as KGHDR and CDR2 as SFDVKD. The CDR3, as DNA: TGTGCCACCAGTGACCCGGGACGTACTACAGATACGCAGTATTTT. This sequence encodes CATSDPGRTTDTQYF.

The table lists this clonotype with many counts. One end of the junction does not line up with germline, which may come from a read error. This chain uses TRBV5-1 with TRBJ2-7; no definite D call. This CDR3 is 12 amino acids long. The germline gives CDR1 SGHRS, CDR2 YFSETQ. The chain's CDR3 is CASSLSSYEQYF. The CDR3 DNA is TGTGCCAGCAGTTTGAGCAGCTACGAGCAGTACTTC. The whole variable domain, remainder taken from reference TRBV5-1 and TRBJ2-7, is KAGVTQTPRYLIKTRGQQVTLSCSPISGHRSVSWYQQTPGQGLQFLFEYFSETQRNKGNFPGRFSGRQFSNSRSEMNVSTLELGDSALYLCASSLSSYEQYFGPGTRLTVT.

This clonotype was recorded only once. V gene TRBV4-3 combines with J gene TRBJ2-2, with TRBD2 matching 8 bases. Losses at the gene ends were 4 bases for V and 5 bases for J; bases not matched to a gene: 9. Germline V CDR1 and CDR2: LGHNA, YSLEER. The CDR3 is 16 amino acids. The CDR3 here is CASSLEAGVRTGELFF. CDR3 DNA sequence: TGCGCCAGCAGCCTAGAAGCGGGGGTTCGGACCGGGGAGCTGTTTTTT.

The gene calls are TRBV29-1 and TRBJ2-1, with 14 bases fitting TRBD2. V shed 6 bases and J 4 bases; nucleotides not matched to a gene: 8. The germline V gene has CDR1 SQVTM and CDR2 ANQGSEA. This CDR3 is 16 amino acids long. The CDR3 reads CSVGLAGGFLYNEQFF. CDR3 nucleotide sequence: TGCAGCGTCGGACTAGCGGGGGGTTTTCTATACAATGAGCAGTTCTTC.

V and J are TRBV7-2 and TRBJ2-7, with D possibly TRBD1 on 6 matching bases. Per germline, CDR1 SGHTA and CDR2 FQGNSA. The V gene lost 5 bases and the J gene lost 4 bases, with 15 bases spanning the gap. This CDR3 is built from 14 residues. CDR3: CASSATGLNYEQYF. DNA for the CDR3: TGTGCCAGCAGCGCTACAGGGCTGAATTACGAGCAGTACTTC.

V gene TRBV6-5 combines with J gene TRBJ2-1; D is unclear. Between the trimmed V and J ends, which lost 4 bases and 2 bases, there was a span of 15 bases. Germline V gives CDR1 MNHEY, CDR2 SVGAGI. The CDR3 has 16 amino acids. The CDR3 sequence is CASSWRTTSPYNEQFF. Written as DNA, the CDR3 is TGTGCCAGCAGTTGGAGAACGACAAGCCCCTACAATGAGCAGTTCTTC.

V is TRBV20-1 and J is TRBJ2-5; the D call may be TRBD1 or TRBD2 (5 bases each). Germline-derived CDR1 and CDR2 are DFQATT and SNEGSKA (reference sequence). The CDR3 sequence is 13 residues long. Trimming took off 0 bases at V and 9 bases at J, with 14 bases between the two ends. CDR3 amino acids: CSARDLGAWSQYF. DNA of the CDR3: TGCAGTGCTAGAGATCTCGGGGCTTGGTCCCAGTACTTC.

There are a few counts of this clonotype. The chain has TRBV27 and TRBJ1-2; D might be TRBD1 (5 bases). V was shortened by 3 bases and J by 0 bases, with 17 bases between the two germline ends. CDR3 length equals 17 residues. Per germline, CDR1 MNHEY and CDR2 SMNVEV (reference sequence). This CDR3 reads CASSFGFIGGSNYGYTF. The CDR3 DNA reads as TGTGCCAGCAGTTTCGGGTTCATCGGGGGTTCTAACTATGGCTACACCTTC.

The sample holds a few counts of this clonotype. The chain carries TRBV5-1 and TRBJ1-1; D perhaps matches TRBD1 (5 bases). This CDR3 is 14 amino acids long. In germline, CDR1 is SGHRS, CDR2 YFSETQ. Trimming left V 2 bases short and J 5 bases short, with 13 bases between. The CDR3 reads CASSFEGAGTEAFF. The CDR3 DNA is TGCGCCAGCAGCTTCGAAGGGGCCGGTACTGAAGCTTTCTTT.

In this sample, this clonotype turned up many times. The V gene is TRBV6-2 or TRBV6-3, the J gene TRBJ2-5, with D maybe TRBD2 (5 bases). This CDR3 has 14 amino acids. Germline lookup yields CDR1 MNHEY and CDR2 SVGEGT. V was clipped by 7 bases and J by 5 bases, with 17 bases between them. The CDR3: CASTRTHLRETQYF. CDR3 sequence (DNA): TGTGCCAGCACACGGACTCACCTCAGGGAGACCCAGTACTTC.

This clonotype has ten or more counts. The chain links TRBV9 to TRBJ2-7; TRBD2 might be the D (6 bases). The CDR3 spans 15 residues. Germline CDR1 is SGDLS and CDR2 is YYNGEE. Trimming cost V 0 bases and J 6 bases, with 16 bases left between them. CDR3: CASSVAPGEGGEQYF. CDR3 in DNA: TGTGCCAGCAGCGTAGCCCCGGGGGAAGGAGGCGAGCAGTACTTC.

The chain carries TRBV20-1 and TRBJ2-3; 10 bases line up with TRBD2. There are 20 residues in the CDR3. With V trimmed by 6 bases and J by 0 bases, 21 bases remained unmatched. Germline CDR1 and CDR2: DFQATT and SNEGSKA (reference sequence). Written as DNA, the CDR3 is TGCAGTGCCCACTGGGGGCCTAGCGGGAGATCTCCCCATAGCACAGATACGCAGTATTTT. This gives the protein CSAHWGPSGRSPHSTDTQYF.

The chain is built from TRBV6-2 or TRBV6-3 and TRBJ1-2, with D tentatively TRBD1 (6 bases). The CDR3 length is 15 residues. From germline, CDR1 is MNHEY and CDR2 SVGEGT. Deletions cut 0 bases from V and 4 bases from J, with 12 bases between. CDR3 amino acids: CASSYSDRLSYGYTF. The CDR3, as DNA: TGTGCCAGCAGTTACTCCGACAGGCTTTCCTATGGCTACACCTTC.

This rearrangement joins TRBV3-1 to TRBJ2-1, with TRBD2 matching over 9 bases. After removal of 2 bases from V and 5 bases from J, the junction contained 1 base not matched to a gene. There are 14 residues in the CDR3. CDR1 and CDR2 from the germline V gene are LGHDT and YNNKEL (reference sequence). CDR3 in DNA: TGTGCCAGCAGCCAACTAGCGGGGAACAATGAGCAGTTCTTC. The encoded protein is CASSQLAGNNEQFF.

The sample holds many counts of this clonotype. The CDR3 nucleotides are TGTGCCAGCAGCTCGCCCCCAGGCGTTTACAATGAGCAGTTCTTC. Its translation is CASSSPPGVYNEQFF. The chain links TRBV7-2 to TRBJ2-1; the D is unclear. CDR1 SGHTA and CDR2 FQGNSA come from the germline V gene. Trimming cost V 4 bases and J 4 bases, with 14 bases left between them. The CDR3 covers 15 residues.